The clone carrying this T cell receptor beta chain was detected only once. Its antigen is unidentified. This sample is drawn from a study of T cell responses to AZD1222 COVID-19 vaccine. Some clones are missing from TCRdb's copy, which holds only in-frame ones; the method was immunoSEQ multiplex PCR. The sample contains around 160,000 clones, roughly nine tenths of which appear only once. Study-level points and caveats: At study baseline, merely six AZD1222 recipients were seropositive. Close to half of all spike-specific TCRs reportedly target regions of the variants that are unmutated. Clonal diversity was possibly underestimated; the donors were predominantly white British and more often female. The repertoires were collected only after the peak T cell response.

V lost 1 base, J lost 1 base, and 13 bases lay in between. The CDR3 has 16 amino acids. Per germline, CDR1 SEHNR and CDR2 FQNEAQ (reference sequence). Sequenced here: peripheral blood, sampled 28 days after the second AZD1222 dose. This TCR derives from an adult who received the AZD1222 COVID-19 vaccine. V gene TRBV7-9 combines with J gene TRBJ1-1; D may be TRBD1 (5 bases). This CDR3 is CASSLDGRGANTEAFF. The CDR3 bases are TGTGCCAGCAGCTTAGACGGTCGCGGGGCGAACACTGAAGCTTTCTTT.